Listed below are T cell receptor beta chains from one sample, sequenced in a study of PD-L1 blockade in urothelial cancer. Sequencing was performed with immunoSEQ multiplex PCR; in TCRdb, only in-frame clones are kept and a portion is missing. The data contain under 95,000 clones, 65% to 85% of them singletons. The sequencing used PBMCs, collected around atezolizumab (anti-PD-L1) treatment. The receptors derive from a man in his sixties with urothelial cancer. Both conserved end residues are part of each CDR3.

J: TRBJ1-6; V: TRBV6-1; length: 15; CDR3: CASSERPLGDSPLHF
J: TRBJ2-7; V: TRBV6-5; length: 15; CDR3: CASSYGRTPGNEQYF
J: TRBJ2-6; V: TRBV18; length: 17; CDR3: CASSPLAGFSGANVLTF
J: TRBJ1-3; V: TRBV28; length: 15; CDR3: CASSFVGTAGNTIYF
J: TRBJ2-5; V: TRBV29-1; length: 12; CDR3: CSVEWGGETQYF
J: TRBJ2-2; V: TRBV10-2; length: 14; CDR3: CASRMGSGTGELFF
J: TRBJ2-1; V: TRBV6-1; length: 11; CDR3: CASSYDRVEFF
J: TRBJ2-7; V: TRBV18; length: 15; CDR3: CASSPVAGIAQEQYF
J: TRBJ2-7; V: TRBV6-5; length: 15; CDR3: CASRRRTSGMYEQYF
J: TRBJ2-1; V: TRBV7-9; length: 15; CDR3: CASSLESTTPIGQFF
J: TRBJ1-5; V: TRBV9; length: 16; CDR3: CASSAGQGNGNQPQHF
J: TRBJ2-2; V: TRBV7-2; length: 15; CDR3: CASSLAGGETGELFF
J: TRBJ1-3; V: TRBV5-4; length: 15; CDR3: CASSWTGISGNTIYF
J: TRBJ2-2; V: TRBV6-1; length: 14; CDR3: CASSEGTSRRELFF
J: TRBJ2-1; V: TRBV28; length: 15; CDR3: CASSAGLAGVLLQFF
J: TRBJ2-3; V: TRBV5-1; length: 14; CDR3: CASSHTSGGDTQYF
J: TRBJ2-7; V: TRBV11-2; length: 13; CDR3: CASWGGPGYEQYF
J: TRBJ1-4; V: TRBV30; length: 14; CDR3: CAWSGDRTDEKLFF
J: TRBJ2-5; V: TRBV2; length: 13; CDR3: CASSGGQGETQYF
J: TRBJ2-3; V: TRBV11-2; length: 14; CDR3: CASSLGLASDTQYF
J: TRBJ1-6; V: TRBV6-1; length: 14; CDR3: CASTESTGGSPLHF
J: TRBJ1-2; V: TRBV15; length: 14; CDR3: CATSPGDSRYGYTF
J: TRBJ2-2; V: TRBV19; length: 15; CDR3: CASSSQGPNTGELFF
J: TRBJ2-1; V: TRBV10-3; length: 15; CDR3: CATDGRGAVSNEQFF
J: TRBJ2-1; V: TRBV6-1; length: 18; CDR3: CASSDGRVTASSYNEQFF
J: TRBJ2-5; V: TRBV7-9; length: 17; CDR3: CASSLSPTGSGRETQYF
J: TRBJ2-1; V: TRBV29-1; length: 12; CDR3: CSVEAGANEQFF